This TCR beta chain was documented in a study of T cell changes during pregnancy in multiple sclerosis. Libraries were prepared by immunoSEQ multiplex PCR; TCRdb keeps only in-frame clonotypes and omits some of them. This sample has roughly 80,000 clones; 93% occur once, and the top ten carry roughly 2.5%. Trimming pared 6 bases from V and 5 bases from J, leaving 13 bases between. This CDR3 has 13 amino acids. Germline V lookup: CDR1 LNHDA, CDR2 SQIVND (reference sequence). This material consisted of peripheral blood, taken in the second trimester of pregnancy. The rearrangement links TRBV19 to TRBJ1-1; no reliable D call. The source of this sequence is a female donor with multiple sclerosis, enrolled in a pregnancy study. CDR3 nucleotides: TGTGCCAGTAGCCTACCGGGAGGAACTGAAGCTTTCTTT. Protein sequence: CASSLPGGTEAFF.